The sequence of this T cell receptor beta chain was determined in a study of patients and donors after allogeneic stem cell transplantation. The CDR3 covers 18 residues. CDR1 MNHEY and CDR2 SVGEGT come from the germline V gene. V trimming: 6 bases; J trimming: 1 base; junction bases outside the gene matches: 15. MiXCR, run by TCRdb on the RT-PCR reads, gives a single entry per CDR3 protein. The sample consists of over 400,000 distinct CDR3 sequences, 16% of them appearing once. The sequence derives from a human donor who was either an allogeneic HSCT recipient or a stem cell or donor lymphocyte infusion donor (not recorded which). It is not recorded whose cells these are; they may come from a transplant donor. The source material was blood, either unsorted or a sorted T cell fraction (not recorded which). The chain has TRBV6-2 or TRBV6-3 and TRBJ1-5, with TRBD1 matching 7 bases. The CDR3 sequence: CASRGTTELTGSNQPQHF. The CDR3 region has the DNA TGTGCCAGCAGAGGCACAACGGAATTGACAGGGAGCAATCAGCCCCAGCATTTT.